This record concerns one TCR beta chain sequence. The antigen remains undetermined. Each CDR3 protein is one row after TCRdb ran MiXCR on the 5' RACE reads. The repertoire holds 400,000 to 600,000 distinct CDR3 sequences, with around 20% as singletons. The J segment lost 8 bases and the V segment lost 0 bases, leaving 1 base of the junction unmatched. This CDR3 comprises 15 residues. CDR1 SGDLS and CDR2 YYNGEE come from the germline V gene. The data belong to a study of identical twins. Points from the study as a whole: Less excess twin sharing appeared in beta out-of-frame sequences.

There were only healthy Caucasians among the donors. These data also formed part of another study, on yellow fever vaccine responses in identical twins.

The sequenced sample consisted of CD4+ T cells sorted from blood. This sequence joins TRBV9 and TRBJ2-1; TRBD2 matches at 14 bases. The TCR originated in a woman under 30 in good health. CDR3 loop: CASSVGLAGGHEQFF. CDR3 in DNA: TGTGCCAGCAGCGTAGGACTAGCGGGAGGGCATGAGCAGTTCTTC. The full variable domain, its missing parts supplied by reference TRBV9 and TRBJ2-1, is DSGVTQTPKHLITATGQRVTLRCSPRSGDLSVYWYQQSLDQGLQFLIQYYNGEERAKGNILERFSAQQFPDLHSELNLSSLELGDSALYFCASSVGLAGGHEQFFGPGTRLTVL.